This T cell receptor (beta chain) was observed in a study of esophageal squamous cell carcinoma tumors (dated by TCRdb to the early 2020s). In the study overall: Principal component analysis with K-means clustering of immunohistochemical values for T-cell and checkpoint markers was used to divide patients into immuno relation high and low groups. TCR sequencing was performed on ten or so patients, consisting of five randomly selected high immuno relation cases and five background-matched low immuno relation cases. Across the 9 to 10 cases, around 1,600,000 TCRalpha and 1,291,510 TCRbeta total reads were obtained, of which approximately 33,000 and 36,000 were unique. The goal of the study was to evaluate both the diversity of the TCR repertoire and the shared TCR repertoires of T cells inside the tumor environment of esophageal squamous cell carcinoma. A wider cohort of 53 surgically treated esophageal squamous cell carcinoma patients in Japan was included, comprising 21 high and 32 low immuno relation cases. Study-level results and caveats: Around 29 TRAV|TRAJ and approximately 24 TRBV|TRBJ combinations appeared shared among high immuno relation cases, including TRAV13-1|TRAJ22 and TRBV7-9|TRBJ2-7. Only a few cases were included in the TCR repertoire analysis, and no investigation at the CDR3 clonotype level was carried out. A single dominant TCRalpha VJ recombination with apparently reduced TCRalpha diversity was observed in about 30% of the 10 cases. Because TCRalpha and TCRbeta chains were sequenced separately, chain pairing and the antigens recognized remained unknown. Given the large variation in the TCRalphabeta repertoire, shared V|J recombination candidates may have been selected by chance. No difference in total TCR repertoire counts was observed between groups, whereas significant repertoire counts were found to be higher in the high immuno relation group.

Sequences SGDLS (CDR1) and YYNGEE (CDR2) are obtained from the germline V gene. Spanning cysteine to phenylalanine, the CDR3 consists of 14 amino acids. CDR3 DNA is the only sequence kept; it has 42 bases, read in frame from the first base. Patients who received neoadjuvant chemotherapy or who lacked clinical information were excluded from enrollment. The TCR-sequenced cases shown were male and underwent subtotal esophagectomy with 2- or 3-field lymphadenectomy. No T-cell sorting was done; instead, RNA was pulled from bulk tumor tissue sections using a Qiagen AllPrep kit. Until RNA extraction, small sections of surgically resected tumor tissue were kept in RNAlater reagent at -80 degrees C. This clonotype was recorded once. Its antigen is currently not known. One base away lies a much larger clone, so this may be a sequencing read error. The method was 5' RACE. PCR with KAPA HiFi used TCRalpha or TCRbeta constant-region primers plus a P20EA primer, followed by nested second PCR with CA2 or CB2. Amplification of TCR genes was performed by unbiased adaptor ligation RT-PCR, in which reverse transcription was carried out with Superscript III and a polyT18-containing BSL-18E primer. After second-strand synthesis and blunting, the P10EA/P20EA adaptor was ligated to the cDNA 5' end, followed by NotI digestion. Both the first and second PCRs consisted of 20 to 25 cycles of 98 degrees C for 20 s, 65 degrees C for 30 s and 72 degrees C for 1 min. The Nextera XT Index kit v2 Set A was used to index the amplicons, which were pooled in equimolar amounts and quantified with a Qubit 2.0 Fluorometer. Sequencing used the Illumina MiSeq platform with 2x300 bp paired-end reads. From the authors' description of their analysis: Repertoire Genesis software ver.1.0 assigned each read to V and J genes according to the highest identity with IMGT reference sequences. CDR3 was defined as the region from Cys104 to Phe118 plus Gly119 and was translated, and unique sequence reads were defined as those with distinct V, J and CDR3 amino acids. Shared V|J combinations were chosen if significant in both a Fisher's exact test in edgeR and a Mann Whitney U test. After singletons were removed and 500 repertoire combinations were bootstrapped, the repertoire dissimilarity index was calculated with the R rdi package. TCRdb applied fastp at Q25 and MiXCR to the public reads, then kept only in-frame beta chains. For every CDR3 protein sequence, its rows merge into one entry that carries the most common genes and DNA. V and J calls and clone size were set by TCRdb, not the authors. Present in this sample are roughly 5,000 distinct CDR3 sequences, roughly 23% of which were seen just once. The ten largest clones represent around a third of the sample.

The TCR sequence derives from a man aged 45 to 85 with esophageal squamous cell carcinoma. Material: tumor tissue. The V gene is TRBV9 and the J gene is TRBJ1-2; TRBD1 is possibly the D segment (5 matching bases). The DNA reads TGTGCCAGCAGCCCAGCAGGGTGGGCCGATGGCGACACCTTC. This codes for CASSPAGWADGDTF.